This TCR beta chain was sequenced for a study of Graves' ophthalmopathy and Graves' hyperthyroidism. RNA transcripts yielded amplified TCR beta CDR3 regions. After a first-round RT-PCR with HTBI primers, a second-round multiplex PCR was run. TCRdb recomputed calls from the multiplex PCR reads with MiXCR, one row per CDR3 protein. The sample has about 550,000 distinct CDR3 sequences; approximately 37% are singletons. This clonotype came up a few times. A read error may be the cause here, since a much bigger clone is one base away. CDR3 length: 12 residues. CDR1 is ENHRY and CDR2 is SYGVKD in the germline V gene. With 3 bases removed from V and 6 bases from J, the gap between germline ends came to 9 bases.

The source of this sequence is an adult man with Graves' hyperthyroidism. The specimen was peripheral blood or thyroid tissue (not recorded which). The chain uses TRBV10-3 and TRBJ2-7; no clear D gene. This CDR3 is CAISEALFEQYF. The CDR3 DNA reads as TGTGCCATCAGTGAAGCGCTATTCGAGCAGTACTTC.